This T cell receptor beta chain emerged from a study of human T cells and chemical hapten exposure. V was trimmed by 8 bases and J by 2 bases, leaving 15 bases between them. CDR3 length: 13 amino acids. Germline assignment: CDR1 SQVTM and CDR2 ANQGSEA. Using its own MiXCR run on the RACE reads, TCRdb lists one record per CDR3 protein. The sample records tens of thousands of distinct CDR3 sequences, 10% to 13% being singletons. Time point indicated: patch test 1, 2 weeks after DPC sensitization. This sample's treatment: therapeutic diphenylcyclopropenone sensitization with weekly scalp DPC. Total RNA was isolated from unfractionated whole blood. In its sample, this clonotype was seen many times.

Source: whole blood, taken in connection with sensitization to the hapten diphenylcyclopropenone (DPC). The chain is built from TRBV29-1 and TRBJ1-1; TRBD1 might be the D (5 bases). The clonotype was recovered from a man in his forties with alopecia areata. Some clones in this sample may be carry-over from other donors' samples. The CDR3 loop is CSPREGPNTEAFF. The DNA for the CDR3 is TGCAGCCCGAGGGAGGGACCTAACACTGAAGCTTTCTTT.